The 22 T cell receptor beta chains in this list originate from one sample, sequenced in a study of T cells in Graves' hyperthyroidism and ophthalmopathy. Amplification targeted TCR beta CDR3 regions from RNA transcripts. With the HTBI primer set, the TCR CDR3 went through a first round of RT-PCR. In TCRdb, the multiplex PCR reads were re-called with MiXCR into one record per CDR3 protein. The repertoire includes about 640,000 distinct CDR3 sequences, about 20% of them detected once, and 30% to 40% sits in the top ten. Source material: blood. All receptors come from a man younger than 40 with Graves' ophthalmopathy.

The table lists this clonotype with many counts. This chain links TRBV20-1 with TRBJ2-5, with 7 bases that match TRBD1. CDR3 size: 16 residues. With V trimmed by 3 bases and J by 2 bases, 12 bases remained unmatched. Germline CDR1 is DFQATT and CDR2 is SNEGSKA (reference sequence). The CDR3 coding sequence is TGCAGTGCTAGTAAGGGGGCGGGCGTACTTCAAGAGACCCAGTACTTC. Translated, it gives CSASKGAGVLQETQYF.

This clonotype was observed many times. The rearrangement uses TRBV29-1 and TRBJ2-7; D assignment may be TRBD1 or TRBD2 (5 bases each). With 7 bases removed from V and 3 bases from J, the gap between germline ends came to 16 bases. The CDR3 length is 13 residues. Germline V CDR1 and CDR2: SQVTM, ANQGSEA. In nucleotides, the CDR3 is TGCAGCGCAACTAGTCCGGGGCACTACGAGCAGTACTTC. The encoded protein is CSATSPGHYEQYF.

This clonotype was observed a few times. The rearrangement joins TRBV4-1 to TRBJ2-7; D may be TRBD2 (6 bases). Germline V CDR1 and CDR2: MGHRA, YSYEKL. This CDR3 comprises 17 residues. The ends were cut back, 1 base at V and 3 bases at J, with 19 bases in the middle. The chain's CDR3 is CASSQGPGGGAYYEQYF. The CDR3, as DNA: TGCGCCAGCAGCCAAGGACCCGGTGGAGGGGCCTACTACGAGCAGTACTTC.

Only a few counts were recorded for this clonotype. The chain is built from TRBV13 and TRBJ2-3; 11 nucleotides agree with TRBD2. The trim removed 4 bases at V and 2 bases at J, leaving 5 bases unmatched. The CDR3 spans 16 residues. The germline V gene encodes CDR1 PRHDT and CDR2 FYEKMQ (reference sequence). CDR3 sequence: CASSSRLAGPTDTQYF. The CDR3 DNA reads TGTGCCAGCAGCTCCCGACTAGCGGGACCCACAGATACGCAGTATTTT.

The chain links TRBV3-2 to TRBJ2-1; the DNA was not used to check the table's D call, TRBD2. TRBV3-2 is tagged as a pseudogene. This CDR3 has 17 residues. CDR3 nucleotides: TGTGCCAGCAGCCAAGATCCTAGGACTAGCGGGAGGTGTGAGCAGTTCTTC. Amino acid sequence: CASSQDPRTSGRCEQFF.

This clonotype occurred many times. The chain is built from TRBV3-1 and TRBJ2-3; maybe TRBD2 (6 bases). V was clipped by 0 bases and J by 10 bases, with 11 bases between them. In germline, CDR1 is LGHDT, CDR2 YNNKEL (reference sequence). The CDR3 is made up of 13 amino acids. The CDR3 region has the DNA TGTGCCAGCAGCCAAGATGGGGGGAGCGCGCAGTATTTT. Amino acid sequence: CASSQDGGSAQYF.

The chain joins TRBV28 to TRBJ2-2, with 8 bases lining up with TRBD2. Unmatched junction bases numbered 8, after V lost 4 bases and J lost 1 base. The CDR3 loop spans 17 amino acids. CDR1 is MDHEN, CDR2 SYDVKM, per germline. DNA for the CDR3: TGTGCCAGCAGTTCGGGGGGGGTAATGGGGAACACCGGGGAGCTGTTTTTT. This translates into CASSSGGVMGNTGELFF.

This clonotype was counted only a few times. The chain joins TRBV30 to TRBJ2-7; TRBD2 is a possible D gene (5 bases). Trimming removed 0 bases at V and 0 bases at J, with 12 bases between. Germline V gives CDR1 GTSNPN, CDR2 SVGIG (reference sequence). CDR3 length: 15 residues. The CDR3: CAWSVAGGRSYEQYF. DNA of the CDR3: TGTGCCTGGAGTGTCGCGGGCGGCCGCTCCTACGAGCAGTACTTC. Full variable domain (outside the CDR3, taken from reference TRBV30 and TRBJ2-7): SQTIHQWPATLVQPVGSPLSLECTVEGTSNPNLYWYRQAAGRGLQLLFYSVGIGQISSEVPQNLSASRPQDRQFILSSKKLLLSDSGFYLCAWSVAGGRSYEQYFGPGTRLTVT.

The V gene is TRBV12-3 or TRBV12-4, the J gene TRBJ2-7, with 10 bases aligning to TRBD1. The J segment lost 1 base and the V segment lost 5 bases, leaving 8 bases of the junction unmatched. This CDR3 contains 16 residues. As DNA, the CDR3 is TGTGCCAGCAGTCAGTCGGACAGGGGGGGTTCCTACGAGCAGTACTTC. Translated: CASSQSDRGGSYEQYF.

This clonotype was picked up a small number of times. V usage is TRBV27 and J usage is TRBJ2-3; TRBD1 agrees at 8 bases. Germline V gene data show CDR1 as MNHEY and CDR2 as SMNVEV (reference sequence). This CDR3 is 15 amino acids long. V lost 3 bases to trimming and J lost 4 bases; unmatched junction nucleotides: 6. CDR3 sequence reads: CASSFGQGRSDTQYF. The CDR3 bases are TGTGCCAGCAGTTTTGGACAGGGACGGTCAGATACGCAGTATTTT.

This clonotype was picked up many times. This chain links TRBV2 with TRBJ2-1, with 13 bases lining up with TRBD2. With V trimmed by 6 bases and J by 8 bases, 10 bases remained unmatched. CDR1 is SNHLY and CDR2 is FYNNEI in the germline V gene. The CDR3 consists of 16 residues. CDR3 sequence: CASRGLLAGGPHEQFF. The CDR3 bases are TGTGCCAGCAGGGGGCTACTAGCGGGAGGGCCCCATGAGCAGTTCTTC.

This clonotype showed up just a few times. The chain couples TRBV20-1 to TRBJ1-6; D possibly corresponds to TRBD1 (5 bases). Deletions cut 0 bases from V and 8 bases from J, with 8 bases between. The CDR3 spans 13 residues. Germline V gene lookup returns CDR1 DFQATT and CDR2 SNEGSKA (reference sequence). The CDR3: CSARDQGDSPLHF. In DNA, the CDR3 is TGCAGTGCTAGAGACCAGGGCGATTCACCCCTCCACTTT.

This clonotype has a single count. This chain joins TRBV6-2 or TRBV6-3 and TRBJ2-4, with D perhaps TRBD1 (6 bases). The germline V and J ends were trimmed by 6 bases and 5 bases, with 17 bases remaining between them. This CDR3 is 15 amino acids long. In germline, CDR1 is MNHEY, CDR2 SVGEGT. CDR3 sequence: CASRPGDNLENIQYF. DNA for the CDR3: TGTGCCAGCAGGCCCGGGGACAATTTGGAAAACATTCAGTACTTC.

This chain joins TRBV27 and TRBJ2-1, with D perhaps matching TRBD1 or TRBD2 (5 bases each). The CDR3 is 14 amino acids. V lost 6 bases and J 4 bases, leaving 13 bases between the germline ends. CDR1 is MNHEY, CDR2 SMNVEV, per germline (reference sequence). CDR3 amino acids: CASSDLGVYNEQFF. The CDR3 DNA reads TGTGCCAGCAGCGACCTGGGGGTTTACAATGAGCAGTTCTTC.

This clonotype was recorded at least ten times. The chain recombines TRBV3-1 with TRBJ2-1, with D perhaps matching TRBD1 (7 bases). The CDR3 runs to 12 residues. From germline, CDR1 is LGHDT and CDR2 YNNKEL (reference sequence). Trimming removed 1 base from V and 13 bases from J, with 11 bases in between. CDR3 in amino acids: CASSQARGAQFF. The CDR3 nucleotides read TGTGCCAGCAGCCAAGCCAGGGGGGCCCAGTTCTTC.

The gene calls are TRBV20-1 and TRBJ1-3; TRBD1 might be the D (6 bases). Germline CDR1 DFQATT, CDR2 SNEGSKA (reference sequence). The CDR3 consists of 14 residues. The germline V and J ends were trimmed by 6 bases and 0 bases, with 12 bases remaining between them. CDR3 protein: CSASTGLSGNTIYF. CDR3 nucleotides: TGCAGTGCCTCGACAGGCCTCTCTGGAAACACCATATATTTT.

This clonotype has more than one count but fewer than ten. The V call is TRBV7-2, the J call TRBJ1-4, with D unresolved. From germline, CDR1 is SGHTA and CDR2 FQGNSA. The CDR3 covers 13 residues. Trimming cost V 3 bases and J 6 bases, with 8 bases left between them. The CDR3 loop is CASSLGLYEKLFF. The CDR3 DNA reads TGTGCCAGCAGCTTGGGGTTGTATGAAAAACTGTTTTTT.

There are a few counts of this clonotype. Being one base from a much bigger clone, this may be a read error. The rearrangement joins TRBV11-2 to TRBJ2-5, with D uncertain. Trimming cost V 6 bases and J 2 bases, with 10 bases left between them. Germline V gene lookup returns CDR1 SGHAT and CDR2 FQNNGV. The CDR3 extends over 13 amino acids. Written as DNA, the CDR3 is TGTGCCAGCAGACTACACGCTCAAGAGACCCAGTACTTC. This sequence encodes CASRLHAQETQYF.

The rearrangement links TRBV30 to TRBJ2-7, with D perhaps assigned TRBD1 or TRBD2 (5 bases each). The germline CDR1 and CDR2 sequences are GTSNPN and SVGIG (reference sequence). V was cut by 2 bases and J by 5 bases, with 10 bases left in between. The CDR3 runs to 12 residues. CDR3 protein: CAWSSGTHEQYF. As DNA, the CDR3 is TGTGCCTGGAGTTCTGGGACCCACGAGCAGTACTTC.

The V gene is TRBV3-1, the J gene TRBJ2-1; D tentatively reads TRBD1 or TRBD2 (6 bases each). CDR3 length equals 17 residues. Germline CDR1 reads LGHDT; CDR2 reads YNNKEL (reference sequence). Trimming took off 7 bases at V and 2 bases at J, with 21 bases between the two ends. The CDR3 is CASNPNPYGGAYNEQFF. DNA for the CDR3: TGTGCCAGCAACCCGAACCCCTACGGGGGCGCCTACAATGAGCAGTTCTTC.

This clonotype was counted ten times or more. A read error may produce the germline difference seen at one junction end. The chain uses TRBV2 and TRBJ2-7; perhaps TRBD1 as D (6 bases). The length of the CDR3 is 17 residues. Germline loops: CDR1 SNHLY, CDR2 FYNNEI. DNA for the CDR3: TGTGCCAGCAGTGATCTCCGAATACAGGGTTCCTCCTTCGAGCAGTACTTC. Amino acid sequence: CASSDLRIQGSSFEQYF. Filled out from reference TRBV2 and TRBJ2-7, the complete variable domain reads EPEVTQTPSHQVTQMGQEVILRCVPISNHLYFYWYRQILGQKVEFLVSFYNNEISEKSEIFDDQFSVERPDGSNFTLKIRSTKLEDSAMYFCASSDLRIQGSSFEQYFGPGTRLTVT.

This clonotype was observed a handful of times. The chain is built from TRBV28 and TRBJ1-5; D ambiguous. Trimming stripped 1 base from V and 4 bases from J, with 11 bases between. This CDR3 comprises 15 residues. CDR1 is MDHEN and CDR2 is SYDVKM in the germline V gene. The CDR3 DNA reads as TGTGCCAGCAGTTTATTATCGGGTGGGAATCAGCCCCAGCATTTT. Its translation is CASSLLSGGNQPQHF.